These 19 T cell receptor beta chains came from one sample sequenced in a study of T-cell memory formation after mild COVID-19. Each CDR3 protein is one row after TCRdb ran MiXCR on the 5' RACE reads. This table holds around 400,000 distinct CDR3 sequences, 20% to 25% found once. Input material: PBMCs or a T cell subset sorted from them (not recorded which). The receptor source for this set is an adult woman who had mild COVID-19 (a few samples of this study predate the infection). Cell type and time point are not known.

This clonotype was detected ten times or more. This chain joins TRBV7-3 and TRBJ2-1; D is uncertain. With 2 bases removed from V and 6 bases from J, the gap between germline ends came to 8 bases. The CDR3 has 13 amino acids. Per germline, CDR1 SGHTA and CDR2 FQGTGA. The CDR3 DNA reads as TGTGCCAGCAGCTTAGGAAGTTCCAATGAGCAGTTCTTC. Translated, it gives CASSLGSSNEQFF.

J is TRBJ2-3 and V is TRBV20-1, with D possibly TRBD1 on 6 matching bases. Trimming shortened V by 1 base and J by 0 bases, and 11 bases separated the two germline ends. The CDR3 sequence is 15 residues long. Germline-derived CDR1 and CDR2 are DFQATT and SNEGSKA (reference sequence). The CDR3 loop reads CSARVDRASTDTQYF. The CDR3 region has the DNA TGCAGTGCTAGAGTGGACAGAGCCAGCACAGATACGCAGTATTTT.

This clonotype was counted a single time. In nucleotides, the CDR3 is TGTGCCAGCAGCTGGTTCAGGGGCCGGGCCGATGGCTACACCTTC. Protein: CASSWFRGRADGYTF. The chain employs TRBV7-9 and TRBJ1-2; TRBD1 might be the D (6 bases). With 4 bases removed from V and 6 bases from J, the gap between germline ends came to 18 bases. The germline gives CDR1 SEHNR, CDR2 FQNEAQ (reference sequence). The CDR3 covers 15 residues.

This clonotype was seen more than once but under ten times. This chain connects TRBV11-2 to TRBJ2-2, with TRBD1 identical over 11 bases. The germline gives CDR1 SGHAT, CDR2 FQNNGV. This CDR3 region has 17 residues. The V gene end was trimmed by 6 bases and the J gene end by 0 bases; junction bases not matched to a gene: 6. The CDR3 DNA sequence: TGTGCCAGCAGGAAGGGACAGGGGGTATCGAACACCGGGGAGCTGTTTTTT. It is translated as CASRKGQGVSNTGELFF.

The V and J genes are TRBV6-2 or TRBV6-3 and TRBJ2-1; 9 bases map to TRBD2. CDR1 is MNHEY and CDR2 is SVGEGT in the germline V gene. This CDR3 contains 15 residues. V was clipped by 2 bases and J by 6 bases; unmatched bases: 5. CDR3 loop: CASSYRREGGNEQFF. The DNA of the CDR3 is TGTGCCAGCAGTTACCGGCGGGAGGGCGGCAATGAGCAGTTCTTC.

The chain carries TRBV10-3 and TRBJ2-7; 12 bases are a match to TRBD2. This CDR3 contains 15 residues. The V segment lost 3 bases and the J segment 3 bases; nucleotides outside the gene matches: 3. The germline V gene has CDR1 ENHRY and CDR2 SYGVKD. The CDR3 bases are TGTGCCATCAGTGACCCGGGACTAGCGGGCTACGAGCAGTACTTC. The encoded protein is CAISDPGLAGYEQYF.

This clonotype was picked up one time. Written as DNA, the CDR3 is TGTGCCAGCAGCTCGACAGGGGGCGCGAATTCACCCCTCCACTTT. Translation gives CASSSTGGANSPLHF. The chain recombines TRBV7-3 with TRBJ1-6, with 10 bases fitting TRBD1. The CDR3 has 15 residues. V shed 4 bases, J shed 7 bases, and the junction held 4 bases outside the gene matches. The germline V gene encodes CDR1 SGHTA and CDR2 FQGTGA. Full variable domain (missing parts from reference TRBV7-3 and TRBJ1-6): GAGVSQTPSNKVTEKGKYVELRCDPISGHTALYWYRQSLGQGPEFLIYFQGTGAADDSGLPNDRFFAVRPEGSVSTLKIQRTERGDSAVYLCASSSTGGANSPLHFGNGTRLTVT.

This rearrangement joins TRBV2 to TRBJ2-7; unclear D gene. Trimming took 6 bases from V and 3 from J, leaving 15 bases between them. CDR3 length: 14 amino acids. The V gene's germline CDR1 is SNHLY and CDR2 FYNNEI. This chain's CDR3 is CASSVDRHNYEQYF. CDR3 sequence (DNA): TGTGCCAGCAGCGTTGACCGGCACAACTACGAGCAGTACTTC.

This clonotype was picked up a small number of times. This sequence joins TRBV9 and TRBJ2-4, with no clear D. Per germline, CDR1 SGDLS and CDR2 YYNGEE. Trimming cost V 4 bases and J 0 bases, with 11 bases left between them. The CDR3 covers 15 residues. This chain's CDR3 is CASSRQALAKNIQYF. The CDR3 coding sequence is TGTGCCAGCAGCCGGCAGGCACTAGCCAAAAACATTCAGTACTTC.

The genes are TRBV23-1 and TRBJ1-2; no clear D. TRBV23-1 is treated as an ORF (open reading frame) with a function not yet certain. This CDR3 is 16 amino acids long. Trimming removed 7 bases at V and 4 bases at J, with 22 bases between. CDR3 sequence: CASIQPGRVWSYGYTF. CDR3 sequence (DNA): TGCGCCAGCATCCAACCAGGCCGGGTTTGGAGCTATGGCTACACCTTC.

The chain recombines TRBV4-3 with TRBJ2-7; 7 positions match TRBD2. CDR1 is LGHNA, CDR2 YSLEER, per germline. The CDR3 length is 18 residues. Trimming took 0 bases from V and 2 from J; bases not matched to a gene: 13. CDR3 region: CASSQDRFGGSSAYEQYF. CDR3 coding DNA: TGCGCCAGCAGCCAAGATCGTTTTGGCGGGAGCTCGGCCTACGAGCAGTACTTC.

This clonotype was observed a handful of times. The V and J genes are TRBV28 and TRBJ2-2; the D gene is possibly TRBD2 (5 bases). This CDR3 region has 14 residues. V was trimmed by 10 bases and J by 1 base, leaving 13 bases between them. The germline V gene has CDR1 MDHEN and CDR2 SYDVKM. The CDR3 bases are TGTGCCACGCGGGCCGAATTGAACACCGGGGAGCTGTTTTTT. Translated, it gives CATRAELNTGELFF.

This clonotype has a handful of counts. The CDR3 DNA follows: TGTGCCAGCAGCGCGGGACTCTTCTACGAGCAGTACTTC. This codes for CASSAGLFYEQYF. V and J are TRBV9 and TRBJ2-7, with D possibly TRBD2 on 6 matching bases. Germline V gene sequence: CDR1 SGDLS, CDR2 YYNGEE. The CDR3 is made up of 13 amino acids. V lost 3 bases and J 3 bases, leaving 10 bases between the germline ends.

This chain uses TRBV7-9 with TRBJ2-3, with 9 bases lining up with TRBD2. The CDR3 length is 18 residues. V dropped 1 base and J dropped 2; count of bases not matched to a gene: 10. Germline lookup yields CDR1 SEHNR and CDR2 FQNEAQ (reference sequence). The CDR3 is CASSLDRGRVGHTDTQYF. CDR3 coding DNA: TGTGCCAGCAGCTTAGATCGCGGGAGGGTCGGGCACACAGATACGCAGTATTTT.

This clonotype was counted a few times. The genes are TRBV19 and TRBJ1-2; 9 bases fit TRBD1. The CDR3 length is 13 residues. Germline loops: CDR1 LNHDA, CDR2 SQIVND (reference sequence). V trimming: 10 bases; J trimming: 9 bases; junction bases outside the gene matches: 12. CDR3 protein: CATDLGTGTSYTF. The DNA of the CDR3 is TGTGCCACAGACCTCGGGACAGGGACGAGCTACACCTTC.

V usage is TRBV24-1 and J usage is TRBJ2-6; D possibly corresponds to TRBD2 (6 bases). V lost 4 bases to trimming and J lost 3 bases, with 15 bases between them. CDR1 is KGHDR and CDR2 is SFDVKD in the germline V gene. The CDR3 is made up of 17 amino acids. CDR3: CATSDRGMPLGANVLTF. The CDR3 DNA follows: TGTGCCACCAGTGACCGGGGGATGCCACTTGGGGCCAACGTCCTGACTTTC.

Only a few counts were recorded for this clonotype. This chain connects TRBV27 to TRBJ2-3; tentatively, D is TRBD2 (5 bases). In germline, CDR1 is MNHEY, CDR2 SMNVEV (reference sequence). This CDR3 is 16 amino acids long. The ends were cut back, 3 bases at V and 0 bases at J, with 13 bases in the middle. In nucleotides, the CDR3 is TGTGCCAGCAGTTTGAAAGCGGTCCCTAGCACAGATACGCAGTATTTT. Protein: CASSLKAVPSTDTQYF.

Only a few counts were recorded for this clonotype. The chain joins TRBV7-3 to TRBJ1-1, with D possibly matching TRBD1 (5 bases). V gave up 4 bases and J gave up 6 bases, with 12 bases separating them. The CDR3 runs 13 residues. The germline CDR1 and CDR2 sequences are SGHTA and FQGTGA. The CDR3 loop is CASSSDWGAEAFF. CDR3 nucleotides: TGTGCCAGCAGCTCCGACTGGGGGGCTGAAGCTTTCTTT.

With regard to this clonotype: With a much larger clone just one base away, this may be a read error. Here the CDR3 omits its conserved ending phenylalanine or tryptophan, so a read error is the likely source. The chain carries TRBV12-3 or TRBV12-4 and TRBJ2-7; 7 nucleotides agree with TRBD1. Germline trimming cut 5 bases from V and 2 bases from J; bases unmatched to any gene: 6. The CDR3 length is 14 residues. The CDR3 nucleotides read TGTGCCAGCAGTACCGGGACAGTTCCCTACGAGCAGTACTTA. Its protein is CASSTGTVPYEQYL.